This T cell receptor beta chain was captured by sequencing in a study of Graves' ophthalmopathy and Graves' hyperthyroidism. The germline V gene has CDR1 MRHNA and CDR2 SNTAGT. This CDR3 comprises 13 residues. Trimming pared 11 bases from V and 1 base from J, leaving 12 bases between. Amplification of the TCR beta CDR3 regions used RNA transcripts (as template). RT-PCR in the first round used HTBI primers; a second-round multiplex PCR followed. TCRdb re-analysed the multiplex PCR reads in MiXCR, keeping a single row per CDR3 protein. This table holds about 210,000 distinct CDR3 sequences, roughly 29% found once.

The sample comprised peripheral blood. This clonotype was sampled from a man aged 45-65 years with Graves' ophthalmopathy. The V gene is TRBV6-4, the J gene TRBJ1-5; no clear D gene. CDR3 DNA sequence: TGTGCCCAGTCCCTGGGGAGCAATCAGCCCCAGCATTTT. As protein: CAQSLGSNQPQHF.